The subject of this entry is one TCR beta chain. Its target is unknown. Sequenced by immunoSEQ multiplex PCR; TCRdb stores in-frame clones only, minus some. Here the sample spans some 60,000 clones, approximately 90% being singletons. Relapse was seen in all patients after autologous stem cell transplantation, and brentuximab vedotin exposure was variable. This sample is part of a study of PD-1 blockade in classical Hodgkin lymphoma. Overall study results and limits: After ASCT, patients who started nivolumab under 1 year later were excluded. CD4+ TCR diversity, unlike CD8+, rose significantly by C4D1. TCR diversity at baseline was reported to be reduced in newly diagnosed patients relative to healthy donors.

Germline V gives CDR1 MNHNY, CDR2 SVGAGI (reference sequence). The ends were cut back, 2 bases at V and 0 bases at J, with 4 bases in the middle. The CDR3 consists of 14 residues. The chain employs TRBV6-6 and TRBJ1-4, with no clear D. The receptor comes from a human donor with classical Hodgkin lymphoma. Sequences were derived from peripheral blood mononuclear cells (PBMCs), sampled at baseline. The CDR3 DNA sequence: TGTGCCAGCAGTTACAGGGCAACTAATGAAAAACTGTTTTTT. Translation gives CASSYRATNEKLFF.